The present T cell receptor beta chain was sequenced within a study of blood T cells in healthy people across ages. Study-wide points: Naive T cell percentage showed a strong correlation with the diversity of TCR beta.

This clonotype was recorded a few times. Its specificity is not known. The study isolated at least 6 million PBMCs from each sample. Between the trimmed V and J ends, which lost 7 bases and 6 bases, there was a span of 13 bases. Germline V gives CDR1 MNHNS, CDR2 SASEGT. The CDR3 extends over 13 amino acids. Together with a sample-barcoded 5' primer, a J-beta primer mix was included in a second PCR lasting about 7 to 12 cycles. Each of the samples gave a minimum of 3 million paired-end reads that contained CDR3. Via MiXCR, TCRdb re-called the 5' RACE reads, giving one row per CDR3 protein. The repertoire holds around 870,000 distinct CDR3 sequences, with under 30% as singletons.

The TCR originated in an elderly woman in good health. This rearrangement joins TRBV6-1 to TRBJ1-5; D is perhaps TRBD1 (5 bases). What was sequenced was blood. DNA for the CDR3: TGTGCCAGCATGCGGGGGACCGGTCAGCCCCAGCATTTT. Amino acids: CASMRGTGQPQHF.